This T cell receptor (beta chain) was sequenced during a study of response to subunit inactivated influenza vaccine. Study conclusions and caveats: It was suggested by the authors that few new T cells are recruited by each seasonal influenza vaccination.

Concerning this clonotype itself: Antigen specificity is unknown. The germline gene is not matched at one end of the junction; a read error may be the cause.

Per the germline V gene, CDR1 is MNHEY and CDR2 is SVGAGI. The CDR3 totals 18 residues. TCRdb used MiXCR to reprocess the RT-PCR reads, holding one entry per CDR3 protein. The table has 280,000 or so distinct CDR3 sequences, 20% to 25% seen once. V and J are TRBV6-5 and TRBJ2-7, with 12 nucleotides matching TRBD2. The TCR originated in a man aged 50 to 69 who received an inactivated influenza vaccine. The specimen was PBMCs from blood, collected approximately 20 months after vaccination. The CDR3 sequence is CVSSYSVTGTSGSVEQYF. CDR3 DNA sequence: TGTGTCAGCAGTTACTCGGTTACCGGGACTAGCGGGTCCGTCGAGCAGTACTTC.